This T cell receptor beta chain was observed in a study of T cell repertoires in cytomegalovirus infection. Study-level background: CMV infection plus the matching HLA type was flagged by public TCR beta signatures.

Turning to this clonotype: Its specificity is unknown.

V lost 1 base and J lost 9, with 10 bases in between. The CDR3 is 13 amino acids. Study-level results: Dominating the ex vivo response were HLA-C-restricted CMV-specific TCR beta clonotypes. The cumulative frequency of public TCR beta families distinguished individuals who carried CMV together with the relevant HLA.

Each CDR3 protein is one row after TCRdb ran MiXCR on the reads. The table has around 490,000 distinct CDR3 sequences, about 25% seen once. This sequence was found in a human donor in good health (CMV status not recorded). Some clones in this sample may be carry-over from other donors' samples. The chain carries TRBV12-3 or TRBV12-4 and TRBJ2-1; no clear D. The sequencing input was PBMCs. Here the CDR3 reads CASSLVGQVEQFF. In DNA, the CDR3 is TGTGCCAGCAGTTTAGTCGGGCAGGTTGAGCAGTTCTTC.